The clone carrying this T cell receptor (beta chain) was counted a few times. The antigen remains unidentified. These data belong to a study of CD8+ T cells in alopecia areata. cDNA prepared by RNA extraction and subsequent reverse transcription served as the template for sequencing. Here immunoSEQ multiplex PCR was the method, and the copy in TCRdb shows in-frame clones only, minus some. This sample has 130,000 to 150,000 clones, with approximately 50% found just once. Germline V CDR1 and CDR2: SGDLS, YYNGEE. The CDR3 is 15 amino acids. Trimming cost V 0 bases and J 2 bases; bases outside gene matches: 4. General observations from the study: Sequencing of scalp samples also captures resident alphabeta T cells of normal skin.

The sequence was collected from a human donor with alopecia areata. This sequence joins TRBV9 and TRBJ2-5; TRBD2 agrees at 7 bases. The specimen was CD4+ T cells sorted from blood, collected at week 0. In DNA, the CDR3 is TGTGCCAGCAGCGTAGGCCCTAGCGGACAAGAGACCCAGTACTTC. Translated: CASSVGPSGQETQYF.